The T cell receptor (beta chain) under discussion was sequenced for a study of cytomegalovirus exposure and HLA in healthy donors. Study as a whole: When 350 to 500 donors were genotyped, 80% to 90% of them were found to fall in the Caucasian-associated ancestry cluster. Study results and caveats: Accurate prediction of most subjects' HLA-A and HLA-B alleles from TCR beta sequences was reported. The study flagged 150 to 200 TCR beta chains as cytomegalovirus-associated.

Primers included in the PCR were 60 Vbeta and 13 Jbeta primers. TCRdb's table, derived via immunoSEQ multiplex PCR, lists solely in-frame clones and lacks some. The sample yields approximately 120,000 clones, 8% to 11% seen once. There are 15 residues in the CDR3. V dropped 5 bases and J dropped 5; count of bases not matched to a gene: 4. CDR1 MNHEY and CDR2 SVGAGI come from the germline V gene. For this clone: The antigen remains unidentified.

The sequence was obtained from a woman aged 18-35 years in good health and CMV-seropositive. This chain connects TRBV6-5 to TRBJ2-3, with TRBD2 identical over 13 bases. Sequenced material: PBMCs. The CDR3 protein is CASSRLAGGGDTQYF. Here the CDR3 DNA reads TGTGCCAGCAGTCGACTAGCGGGAGGAGGAGATACGCAGTATTTT.